The present T cell receptor beta chain was sequenced within a study of T cells after yellow fever vaccination. Turning to this clonotype: Its antigen is as yet unknown.

TCRdb analysed the 5' RACE reads with MiXCR anew, one entry per CDR3 protein. This table holds about 350,000 distinct CDR3 sequences, roughly 8% found once. Whole-study findings and limits: FACS-sorted repertoires could harbor abundant contaminating bulk-population clonotypes. Secondary responses were weaker yet peaked faster, day 5 versus 15.

Germline loops: CDR1 SEHNR, CDR2 FQNEAQ (reference sequence). This CDR3 contains 17 residues. Deletions cut 1 base from V and 5 bases from J, with 20 bases between. This material consisted of PBMCs, taken roughly 47 days after the first yellow fever vaccination. The chain is built from TRBV7-9 and TRBJ2-5, with D possibly TRBD1 on 6 matching bases. The sequence was collected from a man aged 18 to 30 who received the YFV17D yellow fever vaccine. The CDR3 region has the DNA TGTGCCAGCAGCTTAGGAGGGACACAGGTATTTGGGGAGACCCAGTACTTC. This translates into CASSLGGTQVFGETQYF.